Listed here are 27 T cell receptor beta chains from one sample, sequenced in a study of blood T cell repertoires in COVID-19. Repertoires were generated with immunoSEQ multiplex PCR, while TCRdb's copy carries only in-frame clones and drops some. The data show about 230,000 clones, less than 90% seen once. Source material: peripheral blood. Receptor source: a woman between 65 and 79 years old with active or convalescent COVID-19.

The gene calls are TRBV9 and TRBJ1-2; 10 bases fit TRBD1. The germline V gene encodes CDR1 SGDLS and CDR2 YYNGEE. The J segment lost 10 bases and the V segment lost 3 bases, leaving 3 bases of the junction unmatched. The CDR3 runs 12 residues. The CDR3 is CASSAGTGDYTF. CDR3 coding DNA: TGTGCCAGCAGCGCAGGGACAGGGGACTACACCTTC.

This chain links TRBV28 with TRBJ1-5; D gene unclear. V shed 7 bases and J shed 5 bases, with 9 bases lying between them. Germline V CDR1 and CDR2: MDHEN, SYDVKM. CDR3 length: 12 amino acids. CDR3 residues: CASTELDQPQHF. The CDR3 region has the DNA TGTGCCAGCACCGAGCTGGATCAGCCCCAGCATTTT.

This chain joins TRBV5-1 and TRBJ1-2; D unclear. The CDR3 covers 14 residues. Trimming removed 0 bases from V and 8 bases from J, with 14 bases in between. Germline V gene sequence: CDR1 SGHRS, CDR2 YFSETQ. This CDR3 is CASSLGSLGYGYTF. As DNA, the CDR3 is TGCGCCAGCAGCTTGGGGAGTCTCGGGTACGGCTACACCTTC.

J is TRBJ1-2 and V is TRBV24-1; 7 bases are shared with TRBD1. V dropped 3 bases and J dropped 3; count of bases not matched to a gene: 3. The CDR3 extends over 14 amino acids. Germline CDR1 reads KGHDR; CDR2 reads SFDVKD. The CDR3 protein is CATSDRDRDYGYTF. The DNA for the CDR3 is TGTGCCACCAGTGATCGGGACAGAGACTATGGCTACACCTTC.

The V gene is TRBV19, the J gene TRBJ2-5; the D gene is possibly TRBD2 (6 bases). The V gene's germline CDR1 is LNHDA and CDR2 SQIVND (reference sequence). The CDR3 has 14 amino acids. V was shortened by 5 bases and J by 1 base, with 11 bases between the two germline ends. The DNA of the CDR3 is TGTGCCAGTAGTCTTCTAGCGACCCAAGAGACCCAGTACTTC. Translation gives CASSLLATQETQYF.

The chain links TRBV9 to TRBJ2-7; 8 nucleotides align to TRBD2. V dropped 3 bases and J dropped 6; count of bases not matched to a gene: 11. Germline CDR1 and CDR2: SGDLS and YYNGEE. The CDR3 runs 15 residues. CDR3 nucleotides: TGTGCCAGCAGCGCCGGCGGGGCGGGGGGCTCCGAGCAGTACTTC. It codes for CASSAGGAGGSEQYF.

Note on this clone: A read error is possible here, since a much larger clone lies one base away. The same CDR3 can be traced to other DNA sequences in this sample. The rearrangement uses TRBV27 and TRBJ1-5, with D tentatively TRBD1 (5 bases). The V and J ends lost 2 bases and 2 bases respectively, with 7 bases between them. Germline V gene sequence: CDR1 MNHEY, CDR2 SMNVEV (reference sequence). This CDR3 region has 14 residues. For the CDR3, the DNA is TGTGCCAGCAGTTTAGTAGGGGGCAATCAGCCCCAGCATTTT. Its protein is CASSLVGGNQPQHF.

J is TRBJ2-1 and V is TRBV28; the match to TRBD2 covers 12 bases. The CDR3 extends over 16 amino acids. V shed 6 bases and J 4 bases; nucleotides not matched to a gene: 7. Germline values: CDR1 MDHEN, CDR2 SYDVKM. CDR3 loop: CASSSLAGGSYNEQFF. CDR3 coding DNA: TGTGCCAGCAGCTCTCTAGCGGGGGGGTCTTACAATGAGCAGTTCTTC.

CDR3 nucleotides: TGTGCCAGCAGCACACCTCAAAAGGCTTTCTTT. The encoded protein is CASSTPQKAFF. V and J are TRBV6-5 and TRBJ1-1; D ambiguous. Germline CDR1 MNHEY, CDR2 SVGAGI. Trimming removed 6 bases at V and 11 bases at J, with 13 bases between. The CDR3 has 11 residues.

The chain recombines TRBV9 with TRBJ2-1; weak D call: TRBD2 (6 bases). The CDR3 runs 15 residues. The V end lost 3 bases, the J end lost 4 bases, and 14 bases lay between the germline ends. CDR1 is SGDLS and CDR2 is YYNGEE in the germline V gene. CDR3 sequence reads: CASSGGTPPYNEQFF. DNA of the CDR3: TGTGCCAGCAGCGGGGGGACTCCTCCTTACAATGAGCAGTTCTTC.

This clone was observed a few times. This chain joins TRBV5-4 and TRBJ1-1; 10 nucleotides line up with TRBD1. Trimming at V came to 4 bases and at J to 4 bases, leaving 10 bases not matched to a gene. CDR1 and CDR2 (germline): SGHNT, YYREEE (reference sequence). CDR3 length equals 16 residues. CDR3 residues: CASSDRDRGGGTEAFF. CDR3 DNA: TGTGCCAGCAGCGACCGGGACAGGGGCGGAGGCACTGAAGCTTTCTTT.

V usage is TRBV9 and J usage is TRBJ2-3; 10 bases align to TRBD2. Germline CDR1 reads SGDLS; CDR2 reads YYNGEE. With 2 bases clipped from V and 2 bases from J, the junction kept 2 bases outside the gene matches. The CDR3 is made up of 15 amino acids. This chain's CDR3 is CASSVSGGATDTQYF. Written as DNA, the CDR3 is TGTGCCAGCAGCGTCAGCGGGGGGGCCACAGATACGCAGTATTTT.

Comment on this clone: The junction shows a germline mismatch at one end, possibly a read error. V gene TRBV7-9 combines with J gene TRBJ2-5; possible D gene TRBD1, 5 bases. The CDR3 runs to 17 residues. Germline assignment: CDR1 SEHNR and CDR2 FQNEAQ (reference sequence). As DNA, the CDR3 is TGTGCCAGCAGCTTAGGTAGGGGCCGGGCGCCCCAAGAGACCCAGCACTTC. This codes for CASSLGRGRAPQETQHF.

This clone was picked up one time. The CDR3 is CASSPATDTEAFF. The CDR3 DNA reads as TGTGCCAGCTCACCAGCAACAGACACTGAAGCTTTCTTT. The chain has TRBV18 and TRBJ1-1; D is ambiguous. This CDR3 is built from 13 residues. V lost 2 bases and J 3 bases, leaving 7 bases between the germline ends. Germline V CDR1 and CDR2: KGHSH, LQKENI.

The CDR3 is CASSPDRDQPQHF. In nucleotides, the CDR3 is TGTGCCAGCTCACCCGACAGGGACCAGCCCCAGCATTTT. This chain links TRBV18 with TRBJ1-5, with 7 bases aligning to TRBD1. The germline V gene has CDR1 KGHSH and CDR2 LQKENI. V lost 3 bases to trimming and J lost 7 bases; unmatched junction nucleotides: 3. The CDR3 length is 13 residues.

The chain is built from TRBV7-8 and TRBJ2-3, with unresolved D. Germline-derived CDR1 and CDR2 are SGHVS and FQNEAQ. The CDR3 has 15 amino acids. Trimming cost V 4 bases and J 1 base, with 12 bases left between them. For the CDR3, the DNA is TGTGCCAGCAGCTCACCCCCCGAGGGCACAGATACGCAGTATTTT. Its translation: CASSSPPEGTDTQYF.

The V gene is TRBV5-1, the J gene TRBJ2-7; tentative D call: TRBD2 (6 bases). V was shortened by 5 bases and J by 1 base, with 13 bases between the two germline ends. The CDR3 totals 14 residues. Germline V gene data show CDR1 as SGHRS and CDR2 as YFSETQ. As DNA, the CDR3 is TGCGCCAGCAGAGCGGGCTCTTCTTCCTACGAGCAGTACTTC. It yields the protein CASRAGSSSYEQYF. The full variable domain, completed using reference TRBV5-1 and TRBJ2-7, is KAGVTQTPRYLIKTRGQQVTLSCSPISGHRSVSWYQQTPGQGLQFLFEYFSETQRNKGNFPGRFSGRQFSNSRSEMNVSTLELGDSALYLCASRAGSSSYEQYFGPGTRLTVT.

The CDR3 coding sequence is TGCGCCAGCAGTTTAGGACAGTCTAGCACAGATACGCAGTATTTT. Its translation is CASSLGQSSTDTQYF. This rearrangement joins TRBV5-1 to TRBJ2-3, with D perhaps matching TRBD1 (6 bases). Germline values: CDR1 SGHRS, CDR2 YFSETQ. V shed 5 bases and J shed 0 bases, with 13 bases lying between them. The CDR3 is 15 residues long.

V usage is TRBV10-3 and J usage is TRBJ1-6, with D perhaps TRBD1 (6 bases). Germline V lookup: CDR1 ENHRY, CDR2 SYGVKD. The CDR3 length is 15 residues. V was trimmed by 6 bases and J by 9 bases, leaving 18 bases between them. The CDR3 DNA reads TGTGCCATCAGCGAAATACAGGGAGGGACTTCACCCCTCCACTTT. Its translation: CAISEIQGGTSPLHF.

This clone appeared once. The J gene is TRBJ2-5, the V gene TRBV7-2, with 8 positions matching TRBD2. Germline CDR1 and CDR2: SGHTA and FQGNSA. The length of the CDR3 is 13 residues. V trimming: 5 bases; J trimming: 5 bases; junction bases outside the gene matches: 4. The CDR3 is CASSLGLVETQYF. For the CDR3, the DNA is TGTGCCAGCAGCCTGGGACTAGTTGAGACCCAGTACTTC. The full variable domain, completed using reference TRBV7-2 and TRBJ2-5, is GAGVSQSPSNKVTEKGKDVELRCDPISGHTALYWYRQSLGQGLEFLIYFQGNSAPDKSGLPSDRFSAERTGGSVSTLTIQRTQQEDSAVYLCASSLGLVETQYFGPGTRLLVL.

The chain has TRBV11-3 and TRBJ2-1, with a possible D match to TRBD2 (5 bases). The germline V gene has CDR1 SGHNT and CDR2 YENEEA. This CDR3 is 17 amino acids long. Trimming removed 2 bases from V and 9 bases from J, with 23 bases in between. CDR3 loop: CASSLSPATGGFSEQFF. The DNA for the CDR3 is TGTGCCAGCAGCTTATCCCCAGCCACTGGAGGATTCAGTGAGCAGTTCTTC.

The CDR3 region is CSVEKASFSNEQFF. CDR3 DNA: TGCAGCGTTGAAAAGGCTAGCTTCTCCAATGAGCAGTTCTTC. The chain joins TRBV29-1 to TRBJ2-1, with D perhaps matching TRBD2 (5 bases). Germline V gene lookup returns CDR1 SQVTM and CDR2 ANQGSEA. The CDR3 loop spans 14 amino acids. V was pared by 2 bases and J by 6 bases, with 14 bases between.

The V and J genes are TRBV30 and TRBJ2-6; D gene ambiguous. The CDR3 is made up of 15 amino acids. V gave up 2 bases and J gave up 2 bases, with 10 bases separating them. Germline V lookup: CDR1 GTSNPN, CDR2 SVGIG (reference sequence). The CDR3 bases are TGTGCCTGGAGTCAGGATTTGGCTGGGGCCAACGTCCTGACTTTC. As protein: CAWSQDLAGANVLTF.

The CDR3 loop reads CATSGGGGAYNSPLHF. CDR3 DNA: TGTGCCACCAGCGGCGGCGGGGGCGCCTATAATTCACCCCTCCACTTT. The chain combines TRBV15 with TRBJ1-6; a weak D match, TRBD1 (6 bases). CDR3 length: 16 amino acids. CDR1 and CDR2 (germline): LNHNV, YYDKDF (reference sequence). Trimming took 5 bases from V and 2 from J, leaving 13 bases between them.

The rearrangement joins TRBV28 to TRBJ1-1; TRBD1 agrees at 9 bases. Germline V gene data show CDR1 as MDHEN and CDR2 as SYDVKM. With V trimmed by 5 bases and J by 11 bases, 9 bases remained unmatched. This CDR3 is built from 13 residues. Written as DNA, the CDR3 is TGTGCCAGCAGTACAGGGGGCGGAAGGTCGGCTTTCTTT. Translation: CASSTGGGRSAFF.

The rearrangement links TRBV7-2 to TRBJ1-5; 9 bases line up with TRBD1. In germline, CDR1 is SGHTA, CDR2 FQGNSA. The CDR3 has 16 amino acids. V trimming: 1 base; J trimming: 6 bases; junction bases outside the gene matches: 7. CDR3 residues: CASSLEGTGNSQPQHF. CDR3 nucleotides: TGTGCCAGCAGCTTAGAGGGGACAGGGAATAGTCAGCCCCAGCATTTT.

The chain has TRBV29-1 and TRBJ1-2; a possible D gene is TRBD1 (5 bases). Germline CDR1 SQVTM, CDR2 ANQGSEA. CDR3 length: 11 amino acids. The V end lost 7 bases, the J end lost 8 bases, and 14 bases lay between the germline ends. In nucleotides, the CDR3 is TGCAGCGCGGGTCAGGGAAGGGGCTACACCTTC. Translated: CSAGQGRGYTF.